This T cell receptor (beta chain) emerged from a study of T cells in Graves' hyperthyroidism and ophthalmopathy. General study findings and limits: Ophthalmopathy prediction by the model preceded onset by a median roughly 6 months.

The germline gives CDR1 DFQATT, CDR2 SNEGSKA (reference sequence). Trimming pared 1 base from V and 0 bases from J, leaving 14 bases between. The CDR3 length is 16 residues. This clonotype was observed at least ten times. The antigen remains undetermined. Using RNA transcripts as the source, TCR beta CDR3 regions were amplified. A set of HTBI primers served as the primers for a first-round RT-PCR of the TCR CDR3. TCRdb redid the calling of the multiplex PCR reads with MiXCR, one entry per CDR3 protein. The data hold roughly 640,000 distinct CDR3 sequences, with approximately 16% observed a single time.

The chain carries TRBV20-1 and TRBJ2-3; D possibly matches TRBD1 or TRBD2 (5 bases each). This receptor was obtained from a woman aged 40 to 50 with Graves' ophthalmopathy. Material for sequencing was blood. CDR3 bases: TGCAGTGCTAGAGGAACAGGACGCGGGAGCACAGATACGCAGTATTTT. Its protein is CSARGTGRGSTDTQYF.